This T cell receptor (beta chain) was retrieved from a study of T cell repertoires in cytomegalovirus infection. The wider study: It was the public TCR beta signatures that indicated both CMV infection and matching HLA type. Points from the study as a whole: CMV-specific TCR beta clonotypes restricted by HLA-C dominated the ex vivo response. Carriers of CMV plus the relevant HLA were identified by cumulative public TCR beta family frequency.

In regard to this clonotype: Its antigen is not identified.

From the reads, TCRdb called clonotypes with MiXCR, one entry per CDR3 protein. The data hold about 260,000 distinct CDR3 sequences, with 12% to 15% observed a single time. The CDR3 sequence is 18 residues long. Germline V lookup: CDR1 SGHDN, CDR2 FVKESK. The V gene end was trimmed by 2 bases and the J gene end by 2 bases; junction bases not matched to a gene: 12. The chain is built from TRBV14 and TRBJ2-3; 8 nucleotides agree with TRBD2. The source is a human donor in good health (CMV status not recorded). Some clones in this sample may be carry-over from other donors' samples. Sequenced: PBMCs. In DNA form, the CDR3 reads TGTGCCAGCAGCCAACTTTCAGGGAGCGGGGGATCCACAGATACGCAGTATTTT. This gives the protein CASSQLSGSGGSTDTQYF.